The 13 T cell receptor beta chains below come from one sample, sequenced in a study of Graves' ophthalmopathy and Graves' hyperthyroidism. Transcripts of RNA were the source for amplifying TCR beta CDR3 regions. The workflow started with a first-round RT-PCR run with HTBI primers and then moved on to a second-round multiplex PCR. TCRdb re-called the multiplex PCR reads with MiXCR, one entry per CDR3 protein. The sample consists of about 390,000 distinct CDR3 sequences, about 18% of them appearing once. The material sequenced was peripheral blood. These receptors came from an adult woman with stable Graves' hyperthyroidism.

This clonotype was seen only a few times. A junction boundary mismatches the germline segment, possibly from a read error. This chain uses TRBV28 with TRBJ1-1; D not certain. The CDR3 loop spans 12 amino acids. Germline CDR1 is MDHEN and CDR2 is SYDVKM. CDR3 region: CAGSLRHLEAFF. The CDR3 DNA follows: TGTGCCGGCAGTTTGCGGCACCTAGAAGCTTTCTTT.

V is TRBV10-3 and J is TRBJ2-5, with D hard to call. V dropped 2 bases and J dropped 5 bases, with 6 bases sitting between them. This CDR3 region has 12 residues. CDR1 and CDR2 (germline): ENHRY, SYGVKD. The CDR3 DNA reads as TGTGCCATCAGTGAGCCCCAGGAGACCCAGTACTTC. Translated, it gives CAISEPQETQYF.

This clonotype showed up many times. The chain is built from TRBV6-2 or TRBV6-3 and TRBJ1-2; TRBD1 agrees at 9 bases. This CDR3 has 14 amino acids. CDR1 and CDR2 (germline): MNHEY, SVGEGT. With V trimmed by 5 bases and J by 6 bases, 7 bases remained unmatched. The DNA for the CDR3 is TGTGCCAGCAGTAAACCGGGACAGGGCCATGGCTACACCTTC. Protein: CASSKPGQGHGYTF.

This clonotype was picked up many times. This chain joins TRBV7-2 and TRBJ2-2, with 8 bases matching TRBD2. Germline V gives CDR1 SGHTA, CDR2 FQGNSA. There are 16 residues in the CDR3. Losses at the gene ends were 4 bases for V and 4 bases for J; bases not matched to a gene: 8. This CDR3 reads CASSWISGSLTGELFF. CDR3 DNA: TGTGCCAGCAGCTGGATCAGCGGGAGTCTCACCGGGGAGCTGTTTTTT.

In its sample, this clonotype was seen many times. The gene calls are TRBV6-2 or TRBV6-3 and TRBJ2-7; D ambiguous. V lost 1 base, J lost 0 bases, and 7 bases lay in between. The V gene's germline CDR1 is MNHEY and CDR2 SVGEGT. The CDR3 covers 14 residues. The CDR3 nucleotides are TGTGCCAGCAGTTACTATGGGGACTCCTACGAGCAGTACTTC. It translates to CASSYYGDSYEQYF.

This clonotype was recorded at least ten times. The J gene is TRBJ2-7, the V gene TRBV20-1; perhaps TRBD1 as D (6 bases). This CDR3 is built from 12 residues. Germline V lookup: CDR1 DFQATT, CDR2 SNEGSKA (reference sequence). Trimming removed 3 bases from V and 4 bases from J, with 10 bases in between. Here the CDR3 reads CSASTRGYEQYF. As DNA, the CDR3 is TGCAGTGCTAGTACCAGGGGATACGAGCAGTACTTC.

V and J are TRBV7-9 and TRBJ2-5, with D tentatively TRBD2 (6 bases). The CDR3 consists of 14 residues. The germline CDR1 and CDR2 sequences are SEHNR and FQNEAQ (reference sequence). Deletions cut 5 bases from V and 2 bases from J, with 12 bases between. CDR3 DNA: TGTGCCAGCAGCCTCGGGGGACCACAAGAGACCCAGTACTTC. Translating gives CASSLGGPQETQYF.

This clonotype was found a few times. The chain has TRBV3-1 and TRBJ2-7; D not certain. Germline CDR1 reads LGHDT; CDR2 reads YNNKEL (reference sequence). Trimming cost V 0 bases and J 4 bases, with 1 base left between them. The CDR3 has 11 residues. The CDR3 reads CASSQEYEQYF. The CDR3 bases are TGTGCCAGCAGCCAAGAATACGAGCAGTACTTC.

This clonotype was seen ten or more times. The chain has TRBV2 and TRBJ2-7, with 10 bases fitting TRBD2. V was pared by 7 bases and J by 0 bases, with 3 bases of the junction left unmatched. The CDR3 length is 14 residues. From germline, CDR1 is SNHLY and CDR2 FYNNEI. The CDR3: CASTSGSLSYEQYF. The CDR3 DNA is TGTGCCAGCACTAGCGGGAGCCTCTCCTACGAGCAGTACTTC.

This clonotype was detected only a few times. V is TRBV18 and J is TRBJ2-3; 8 bases line up with TRBD2. This CDR3 is built from 16 residues. CDR1 is KGHSH and CDR2 is LQKENI in the germline V gene. With 1 base clipped from V and 6 bases from J, the junction kept 9 bases outside the gene matches. The CDR3 bases are TGTGCCAGCTCACCACTGGGAGGACTAGCATCGGATACGCAGTATTTT. Residues: CASSPLGGLASDTQYF.

At least ten counts were recorded for this clonotype. The V and J genes are TRBV30 and TRBJ1-6; unclear D gene. Germline V CDR1 and CDR2: GTSNPN, SVGIG (reference sequence). V shed 0 bases and J shed 5 bases, with 8 bases lying between them. The CDR3 is 14 residues long. As DNA, the CDR3 is TGTGCCTGGAGTGTCACCCGAAATAATTCACCCCTCCACTTT. Its translation: CAWSVTRNNSPLHF.

The rearrangement joins TRBV2 to TRBJ2-2; D is perhaps TRBD1 (6 bases). V lost 7 bases, J lost 1 base, and 13 bases lay in between. Germline lookup yields CDR1 SNHLY and CDR2 FYNNEI. The CDR3 extends over 15 amino acids. In DNA, the CDR3 is TGTGCCAGCAAAGAACGGACAGAGAACACCGGGGAGCTGTTTTTT. Residues: CASKERTENTGELFF.

The V call is TRBV12-3 or TRBV12-4, the J call TRBJ1-5, with unresolved D. This CDR3 is built from 15 residues. Trimming took 8 bases from V and 6 from J, leaving 20 bases between them. The CDR3 coding sequence is TGTGCCAGCGGGCGGGAGGCGGCAGGTCGTCAGCCCCAGCATTTT. Translation gives CASGREAAGRQPQHF.